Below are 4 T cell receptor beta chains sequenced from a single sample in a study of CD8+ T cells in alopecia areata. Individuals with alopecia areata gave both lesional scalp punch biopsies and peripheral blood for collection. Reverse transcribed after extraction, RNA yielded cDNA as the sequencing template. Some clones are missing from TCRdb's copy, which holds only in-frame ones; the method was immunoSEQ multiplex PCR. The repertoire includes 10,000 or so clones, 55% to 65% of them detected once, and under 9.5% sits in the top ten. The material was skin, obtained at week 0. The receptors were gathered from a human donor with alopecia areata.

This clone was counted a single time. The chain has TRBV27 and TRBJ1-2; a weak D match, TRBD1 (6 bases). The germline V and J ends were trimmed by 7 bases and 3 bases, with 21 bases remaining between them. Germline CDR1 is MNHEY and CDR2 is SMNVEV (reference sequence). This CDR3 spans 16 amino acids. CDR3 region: CASTNLYLGHHYGYTF. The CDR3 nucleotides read TGTGCCAGCACAAATCTATACTTGGGACACCACTATGGCTACACCTTC.

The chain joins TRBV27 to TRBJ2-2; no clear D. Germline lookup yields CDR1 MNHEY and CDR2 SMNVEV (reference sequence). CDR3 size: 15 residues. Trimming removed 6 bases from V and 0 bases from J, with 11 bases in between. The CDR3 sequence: CASSPWKANTGELFF. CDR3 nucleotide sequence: TGTGCCAGCAGCCCCTGGAAGGCGAACACCGGGGAGCTGTTTTTT.

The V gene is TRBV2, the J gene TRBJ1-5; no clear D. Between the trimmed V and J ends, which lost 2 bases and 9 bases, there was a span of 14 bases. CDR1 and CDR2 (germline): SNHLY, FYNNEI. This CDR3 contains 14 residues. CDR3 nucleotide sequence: TGTGCCAGCAGTGAACAGGAGTCTGGGCGGCCCCAGCATTTT. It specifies CASSEQESGRPQHF.

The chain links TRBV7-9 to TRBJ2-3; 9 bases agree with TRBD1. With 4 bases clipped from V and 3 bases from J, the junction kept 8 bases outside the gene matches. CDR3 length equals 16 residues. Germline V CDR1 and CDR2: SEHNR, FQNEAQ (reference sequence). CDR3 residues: CASSSTGTGWTDTQYF. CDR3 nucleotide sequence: TGTGCCAGCAGCTCTACCGGGACAGGGTGGACAGATACGCAGTATTTT.